The 9 T cell receptor beta chains listed next were all sequenced from one sample in a study of human T cells and chemical hapten exposure. As for time point: patch test 1, 2 weeks after DPC sensitization. Treatment described: therapeutic diphenylcyclopropenone sensitization with weekly scalp DPC. TCRdb itself ran the RACE reads through MiXCR, one entry per CDR3 protein. Of about 56,000 distinct CDR3 sequences in the sample, about 9.3% are singletons; the top ten hold 10% to 15%. Sequencing used whole blood, obtained in connection with sensitization to the hapten diphenylcyclopropenone (DPC). These receptors originate from a woman aged 35 to 49 with alopecia areata. Some clones in this sample may be carry-over from other donors' samples.

This clonotype was found many times. The chain employs TRBV6-1 and TRBJ1-1, with D tentatively TRBD1 (6 bases). Germline CDR1 MNHNS, CDR2 SASEGT. V was shortened by 8 bases and J by 0 bases, with 22 bases between the two germline ends. This CDR3 has 17 residues. The CDR3 is CASWGAAGADMNTEAFF. In DNA form, the CDR3 reads TGTGCCAGCTGGGGGGCGGCCGGAGCAGACATGAACACTGAAGCTTTCTTT.

This clonotype was counted between two and nine times. V and J are TRBV7-3 and TRBJ1-5; D not certain. Between the trimmed V and J ends, which lost 1 base and 2 bases, there was a span of 9 bases. CDR1 and CDR2 from the germline V gene are SGHTA and FQGTGA. The CDR3 consists of 15 residues. CDR3 region: CASSLKPGGNQPQHF. The DNA for the CDR3 is TGTGCCAGCAGCTTAAAGCCAGGAGGCAATCAGCCCCAGCATTTT. The whole variable domain, filled in from reference TRBV7-3 and TRBJ1-5, reads GAGVSQTPSNKVTEKGKYVELRCDPISGHTALYWYRQSLGQGPEFLIYFQGTGAADDSGLPNDRFFAVRPEGSVSTLKIQRTERGDSAVYLCASSLKPGGNQPQHFGDGTRLSIL.

In this sample, this clonotype turned up many times. V gene TRBV4-1 combines with J gene TRBJ1-4, with 8 positions matching TRBD1. Germline V gene lookup returns CDR1 MGHRA and CDR2 YSYEKL. Losses at the gene ends were 4 bases for V and 14 bases for J; bases not matched to a gene: 3. This CDR3 region has 11 residues. The CDR3 loop reads CASSRDRRLFF. In DNA form, the CDR3 reads TGCGCCAGCAGCCGGGACAGGAGGCTGTTTTTT.

This clonotype was observed at least ten times. V is TRBV10-3 and J is TRBJ1-5, with D unclear. The ends were cut back, 0 bases at V and 10 bases at J, with 13 bases in the middle. The CDR3 sequence is 14 residues long. Germline values: CDR1 ENHRY, CDR2 SYGVKD. In nucleotides, the CDR3 is TGTGCCATCAGTGAGTCGTTAGGCCCAGATCCCCAGCATTTT. It yields the protein CAISESLGPDPQHF.

This rearrangement joins TRBV5-1 to TRBJ2-3; tentative D call: TRBD2 (6 bases). This CDR3 comprises 17 residues. Trimming took 2 bases from V and 5 from J, leaving 21 bases between them. Germline-derived CDR1 and CDR2 are SGHRS and YFSETQ. The CDR3 DNA follows: TGCGCCAGCAGCTTCCTTCGACAGAGGGCCGGGGGAGATACGCAGTATTTT. This sequence encodes CASSFLRQRAGGDTQYF.

This clonotype showed up many times. V usage is TRBV10-3 and J usage is TRBJ2-2; TRBD2 matches at 8 bases. With 0 bases clipped from V and 4 bases from J, the junction kept 4 bases outside the gene matches. The length of the CDR3 is 16 residues. From germline, CDR1 is ENHRY and CDR2 SYGVKD. The CDR3 reads CAISESTTSGTGELFF. CDR3 nucleotide sequence: TGTGCCATCAGTGAGTCGACCACTAGCGGCACCGGGGAGCTGTTTTTT.

In this sample, this clonotype turned up many times. The chain is built from TRBV12-3 or TRBV12-4 and TRBJ1-2, with 8 bases matching TRBD1. V dropped 6 bases and J dropped 5; count of bases not matched to a gene: 11. The CDR3 has 15 residues. CDR3: CASSAAGGIGYGYTF. The CDR3, as DNA: TGTGCCAGCAGCGCTGCAGGGGGCATCGGTTATGGCTACACCTTC.

The gene calls are TRBV15 and TRBJ2-2; D gene uncertain. V lost 0 bases and J lost 1, with 12 bases in between. CDR3 length: 17 residues. Germline lookup yields CDR1 LNHNV and CDR2 YYDKDF (reference sequence). DNA for the CDR3: TGTGCCACCAGCAGAGATCTTCCTAGACTGAACACCGGGGAGCTGTTTTTT. Amino acid sequence: CATSRDLPRLNTGELFF. Full variable domain (missing parts from reference TRBV15 and TRBJ2-2): DAMVIQNPRYQVTQFGKPVTLSCSQTLNHNVMYWYQQKSSQAPKLLFHYYDKDFNNEADTPDNFQSRRPNTSFCFLDIRSPGLGDTAMYLCATSRDLPRLNTGELFFGEGSRLTVL.

The V call is TRBV27, the J call TRBJ2-7, with a possible D match to TRBD1 (5 bases). V lost 3 bases and J lost 3, with 12 bases in between. The CDR3 sequence is 14 residues long. Per the germline V gene, CDR1 is MNHEY and CDR2 is SMNVEV (reference sequence). The CDR3 DNA sequence: TGTGCCAGCAGTTTGCCAGACAGAAGCTACGAGCAGTACTTC. It specifies CASSLPDRSYEQYF.